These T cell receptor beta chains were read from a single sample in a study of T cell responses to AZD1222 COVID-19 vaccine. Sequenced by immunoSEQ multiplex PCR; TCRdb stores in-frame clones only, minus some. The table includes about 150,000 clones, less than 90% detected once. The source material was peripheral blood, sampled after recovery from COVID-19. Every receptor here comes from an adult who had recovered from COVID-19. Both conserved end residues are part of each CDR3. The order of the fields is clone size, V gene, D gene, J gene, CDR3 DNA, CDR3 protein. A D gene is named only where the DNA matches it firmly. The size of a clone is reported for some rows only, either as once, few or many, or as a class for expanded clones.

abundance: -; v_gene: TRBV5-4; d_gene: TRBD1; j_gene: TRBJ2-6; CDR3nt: TGTGCCAGCAGCGGGACAGTCTCTGGGGCCAACGTCCTGACTTTC; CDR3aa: CASSGTVSGANVLTF
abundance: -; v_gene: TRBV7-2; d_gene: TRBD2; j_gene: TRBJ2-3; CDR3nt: TGTGCCAGCAGCTTAGAATCTAGCGGGACAGATACGCAGTATTTT; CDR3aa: CASSLESSGTDTQYF
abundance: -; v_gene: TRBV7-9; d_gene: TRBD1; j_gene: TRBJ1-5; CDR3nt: TGTGCCAGCAGCTTAGGACAGGGGGACCTCAGTCCCCAGCATTTT; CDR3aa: CASSLGQGDLSPQHF
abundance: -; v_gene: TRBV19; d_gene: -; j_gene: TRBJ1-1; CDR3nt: TGTGCCAGTAGTATTGGAGGGGCTAACACTGAAGCTTTCTTT; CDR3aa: CASSIGGANTEAFF
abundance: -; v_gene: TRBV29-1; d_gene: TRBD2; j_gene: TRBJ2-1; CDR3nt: TGCAGCGTGCTAGCGGGGGTGGCCTACAATGAGCAGTTCTTC; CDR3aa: CSVLAGVAYNEQFF
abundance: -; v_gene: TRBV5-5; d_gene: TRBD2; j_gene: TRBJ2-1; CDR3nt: TGTGCCAGCAGTCGTCGGGCGGGAGAGGAAAAAAATGAGCAGTTCTTC; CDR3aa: CASSRRAGEEKNEQFF
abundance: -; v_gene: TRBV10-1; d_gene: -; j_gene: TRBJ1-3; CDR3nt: TGCGCCAGCAGTGAGTCTAAGAACTCTGGAAACACCATATATTTT; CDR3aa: CASSESKNSGNTIYF
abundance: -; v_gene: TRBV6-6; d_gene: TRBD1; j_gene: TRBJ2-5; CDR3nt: TGTGCCAGCAGCCCAGGGGGACGGAGAAAACAAGAGACCCAGTACTTC; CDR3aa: CASSPGGRRKQETQYF
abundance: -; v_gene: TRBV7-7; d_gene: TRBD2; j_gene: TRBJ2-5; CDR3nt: TGTGCCAGCAGCTCCCGTAGCGGGGGGGCGTCAGAGACCCAGTACTTC; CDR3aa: CASSSRSGGASETQYF
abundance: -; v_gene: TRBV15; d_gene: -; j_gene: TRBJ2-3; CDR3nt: TGTGCCACCAGCAGAGGTGTTGAACCTAGCACAGATACGCAGTATTTT; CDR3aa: CATSRGVEPSTDTQYF
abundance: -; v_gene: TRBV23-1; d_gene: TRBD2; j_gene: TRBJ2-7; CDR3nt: TGCGCCAGCAGTCAATCCCCGTTCACTAGCGGGAGCTCCTACGAGCAGTACTTC; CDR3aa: CASSQSPFTSGSSYEQYF
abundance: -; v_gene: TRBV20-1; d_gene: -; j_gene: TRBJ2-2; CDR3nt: TGCAGTGCTAGTCTGAACACCGGGGAGCTGTTTTTT; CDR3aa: CSASLNTGELFF
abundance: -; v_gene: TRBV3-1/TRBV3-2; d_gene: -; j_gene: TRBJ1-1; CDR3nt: TGTGCCAGCACAGCGGGGGGGAACACTGAAGCTTTCTTT; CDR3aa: CASTAGGNTEAFF
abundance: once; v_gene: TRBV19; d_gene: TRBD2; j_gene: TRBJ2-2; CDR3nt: TGTGCCAGTAGTATGTACGGGACTAGCGGGAGTCCCGGGGAGCTGTTTTTT; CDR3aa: CASSMYGTSGSPGELFF
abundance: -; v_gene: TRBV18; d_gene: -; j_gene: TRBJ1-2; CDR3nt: TGTGCCAGCTCACTATCGCAGGGAGGCGGCTACACCTTC; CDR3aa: CASSLSQGGGYTF
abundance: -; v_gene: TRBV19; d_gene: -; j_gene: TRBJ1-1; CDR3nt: TGTGCCAGCAGGAGGTTCACTGAAGCTTTCTTT; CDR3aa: CASRRFTEAFF
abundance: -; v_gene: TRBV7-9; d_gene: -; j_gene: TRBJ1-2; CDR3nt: TGTGCCAGCAGCTCATCTGGGGTGAGATCGGCTAACTATGGCTACACCTTC; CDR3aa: CASSSSGVRSANYGYTF
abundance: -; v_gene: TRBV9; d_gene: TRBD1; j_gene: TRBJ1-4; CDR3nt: TGTGCCAGCAGCCTGACAGGGATGGGTGAAAAACTGTTTTTT; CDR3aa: CASSLTGMGEKLFF
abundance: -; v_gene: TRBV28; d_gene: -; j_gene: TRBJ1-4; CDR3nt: TGTGCCAGCAGTTTCAAGTGGGAGAGGGGAGGCGAAAAACTGTTTTTT; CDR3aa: CASSFKWERGGEKLFF
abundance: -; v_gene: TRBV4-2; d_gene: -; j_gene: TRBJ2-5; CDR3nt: TGTGCCAGCAGCCAAGGGGAGAGGTTCCAGGAGACCCAGTACTTC; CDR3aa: CASSQGERFQETQYF
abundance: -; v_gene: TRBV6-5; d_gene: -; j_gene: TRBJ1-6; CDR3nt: TGTGCCAGTGCATTGGGACCGTATAATTCACCCCTCCACTTT; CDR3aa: CASALGPYNSPLHF
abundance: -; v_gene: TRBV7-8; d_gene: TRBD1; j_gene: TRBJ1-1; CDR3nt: TGTGCCAGCAGCTTAGAAGGACAGGGGGTCCTGAGGACTGAAGCTTTCTTT; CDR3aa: CASSLEGQGVLRTEAFF
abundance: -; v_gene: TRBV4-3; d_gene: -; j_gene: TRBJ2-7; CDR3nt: TGCGCCAGCAGCCAGGGGACCCCCTCCTACGAGCAGTACTTC; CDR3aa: CASSQGTPSYEQYF
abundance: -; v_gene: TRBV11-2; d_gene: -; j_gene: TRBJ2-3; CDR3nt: TGTGCCAGCAGCTTGAGCGTGGCCGCAGATACGCAGTATTTT; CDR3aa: CASSLSVAADTQYF
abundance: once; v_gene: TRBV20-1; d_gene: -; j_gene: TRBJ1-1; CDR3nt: TGCAGTGCTACAGGGGACACTGAAGCTTTCTTT; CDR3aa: CSATGDTEAFF
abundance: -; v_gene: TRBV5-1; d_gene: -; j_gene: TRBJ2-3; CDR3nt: TGCGCCAGCAGCCCGGGACTCATTAGCACAGATACGCAGTATTTT; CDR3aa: CASSPGLISTDTQYF
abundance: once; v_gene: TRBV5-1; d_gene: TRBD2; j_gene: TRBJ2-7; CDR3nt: TGCGCCAGCAGCTTAACTAGCGGGGCCACCTACGAGCAGTACTTC; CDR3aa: CASSLTSGATYEQYF
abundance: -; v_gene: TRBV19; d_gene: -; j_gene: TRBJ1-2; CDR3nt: TGTGCCAGTAGCCGTTTAAACAGGGACTATGGCTACACCTTC; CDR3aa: CASSRLNRDYGYTF
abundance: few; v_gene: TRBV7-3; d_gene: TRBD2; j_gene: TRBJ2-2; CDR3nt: TGTGCCAGCAGCTTAACGTTCAGCGGGGGAGCCGGGGAGCTGTTTTTT; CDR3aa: CASSLTFSGGAGELFF
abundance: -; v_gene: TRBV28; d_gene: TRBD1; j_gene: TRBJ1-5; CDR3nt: TGTGCCAGCAGTACGGGACAGGGGGCGCATCAGCCCCAGCATTTT; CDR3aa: CASSTGQGAHQPQHF
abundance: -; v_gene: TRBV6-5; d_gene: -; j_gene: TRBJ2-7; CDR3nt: TGTGCCAGCACTGTTTTAGGTGGCGGCTCCTACGAGCAGTACTTC; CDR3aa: CASTVLGGGSYEQYF